This paragraph reports one TCR beta chain. These data are taken from a study of blood T cell repertoires in COVID-19. Assignment of participants to cohorts was predicated upon participant-reported clinical history. The repertoire was sequenced with immunoSEQ multiplex PCR; TCRdb's copy has only in-frame clones and lacks some. The table has hundreds of thousands of clones, about nine tenths seen once. Trimming left V 3 bases short and J 5 bases short, with 13 bases between. CDR1 SQVTM and CDR2 ANQGSEA come from the germline V gene. This CDR3 is 13 amino acids long. This clonotype was sampled from a man over 45 who had been exposed to COVID-19. Sequenced: PBMCs or T cells enriched from blood (not recorded which). The V and J genes are TRBV29-1 and TRBJ1-1; D perhaps matches TRBD1 (5 bases). The CDR3 DNA reads TGCAGCGTTGAGGTAGGGAGGGGAACTGAAGCTTTCTTT. Its protein product is CSVEVGRGTEAFF.